This record covers a single T cell receptor beta chain. The table lists this clone with a few counts. Its target antigen remains unknown. No qualities accompany the bases; no much larger clone lies one base away. V and J are trimmed by 4 bases and 7 bases, and the gene matches miss 8 bases of the junction. Reading the germline V gene (reference sequence) gives CDR1 LNHDA and CDR2 SQIVND. From the cysteine through the phenylalanine, the CDR3 covers 15 amino acids. The entry retains the CDR3 DNA only, 45 bases that are in frame from base 1. The library was generated by the immunoSEQ multiplex PCR assay. TCRdb took this table from immuneACCESS and kept in-frame rearrangements with V and J called. Such tables lack part of the clones; where checked against another copy, unresolved V genes explain under half of the gap, and the rest is unexplained. For this sample there are around 82,000 clones; about 79% appear just once. The ten largest clones take up approximately 22% of the sample.

Focal radiation therapy combined with CTLA-4 blockade (ipilimumab) was tested in patients with chemo-refractory metastatic non-small-cell lung cancer. This specimen belongs to a study of radiotherapy plus CTLA-4 blockade in lung cancer (dated by TCRdb to 2016 to 2019). For context, the study as a whole: Objective responses were observed in 18% of enrolled patients, and disease control was achieved in about 32%. The paper's findings and limits, for the study overall: The strongest predictors of response, as reported, were early dynamic changes in blood T cell clones along with a rise in serum interferon-beta after radiation. After treatment with radiotherapy and ipilimumab, TCR clones that originated in tumors expanded in peripheral blood.

This chain joins TRBV19 to TRBJ1-5, with TRBD1 identical over 9 junction bases. The sample consisted of peripheral blood, taken from a patient treated with radiotherapy plus ipilimumab. This clonotype was sampled from a human donor with non-small cell lung cancer whose response to radiotherapy plus ipilimumab could not be evaluated. Some clones in this sample may be carry-over from other donors' samples. The DNA reads as follows: TGTGCCAGTAGTACCGGGACAGGGCGAGGACAGCCCCAGCATTTT. It codes for CASSTGTGRGQPQHF.